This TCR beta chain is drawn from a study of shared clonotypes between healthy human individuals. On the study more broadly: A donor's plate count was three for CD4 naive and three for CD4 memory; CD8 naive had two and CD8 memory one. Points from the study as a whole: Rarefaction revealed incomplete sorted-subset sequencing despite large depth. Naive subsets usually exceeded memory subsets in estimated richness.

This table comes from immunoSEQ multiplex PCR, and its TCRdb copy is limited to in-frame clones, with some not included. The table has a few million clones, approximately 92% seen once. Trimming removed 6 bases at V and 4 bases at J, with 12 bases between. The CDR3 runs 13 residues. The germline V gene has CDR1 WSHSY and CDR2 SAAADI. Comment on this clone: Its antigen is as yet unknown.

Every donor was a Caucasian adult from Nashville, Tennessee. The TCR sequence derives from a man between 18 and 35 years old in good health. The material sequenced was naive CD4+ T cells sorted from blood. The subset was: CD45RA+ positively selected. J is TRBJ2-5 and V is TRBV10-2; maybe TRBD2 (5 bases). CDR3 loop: CASRRGLIETQYF. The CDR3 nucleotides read TGCGCCAGCAGAAGAGGGCTGATAGAGACCCAGTACTTC.